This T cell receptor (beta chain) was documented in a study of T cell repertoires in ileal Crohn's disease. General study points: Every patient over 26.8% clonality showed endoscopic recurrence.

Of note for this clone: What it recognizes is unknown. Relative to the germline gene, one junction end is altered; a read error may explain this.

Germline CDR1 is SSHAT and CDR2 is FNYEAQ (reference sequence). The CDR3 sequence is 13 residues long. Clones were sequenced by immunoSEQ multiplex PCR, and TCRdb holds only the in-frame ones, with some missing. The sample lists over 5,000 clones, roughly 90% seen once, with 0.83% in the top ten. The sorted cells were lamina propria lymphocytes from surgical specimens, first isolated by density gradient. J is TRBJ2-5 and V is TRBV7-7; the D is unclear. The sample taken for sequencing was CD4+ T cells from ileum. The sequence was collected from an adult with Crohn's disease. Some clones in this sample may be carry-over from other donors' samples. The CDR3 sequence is CASSQTVLETQYF. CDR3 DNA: TGTGCTAGCAGCCAAACAGTTTTGGAGACCCAGTACTTC.